This T cell receptor (beta chain) was documented in a study of OX40 agonist ivuxolimab in advanced cancers. Only in-frame clones appear in the TCRdb table, and some are missing; sequencing was by immunoSEQ multiplex PCR. This sample has around 35,000 clones, with 80% to 85% found just once. The length of the CDR3 is 14 residues. Germline V gene data show CDR1 as SGDLS and CDR2 as YYNGEE. Trimming took 3 bases from V and 9 from J; bases not matched to a gene: 9. The chain carries TRBV9 and TRBJ1-3; 7 nucleotides agree with TRBD1. This TCR came from an adult with an advanced solid tumor such as melanoma, head and neck, liver or kidney cancer. Sample: CD4+ or CD8+ T cells sorted from blood, taken in a trial of the OX40 agonist ivuxolimab. The CDR3, as DNA: TGTGCCAGCAGCGCACAGGGGTCCCGGGGCACCATATATTTT. This encodes CASSAQGSRGTIYF.